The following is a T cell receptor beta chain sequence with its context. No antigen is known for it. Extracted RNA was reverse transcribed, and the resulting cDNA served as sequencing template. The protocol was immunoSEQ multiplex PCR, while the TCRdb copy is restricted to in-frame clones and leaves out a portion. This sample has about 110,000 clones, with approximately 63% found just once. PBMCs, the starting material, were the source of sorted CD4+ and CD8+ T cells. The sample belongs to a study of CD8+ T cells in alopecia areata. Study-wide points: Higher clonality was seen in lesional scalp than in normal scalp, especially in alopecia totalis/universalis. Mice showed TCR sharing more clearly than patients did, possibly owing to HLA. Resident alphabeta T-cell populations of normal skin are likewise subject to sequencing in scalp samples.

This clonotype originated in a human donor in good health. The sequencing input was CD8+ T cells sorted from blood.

The CDR3 region has the DNA TGTGCCAGCAGTCCGACAGGGGGCGAAGAGACCCAGTACTTC. It translates to CASSPTGGEETQYF. V is TRBV28 and J is TRBJ2-5, with 10 bases lining up with TRBD1. J was trimmed by 3 bases and V by 5 bases; bases with no gene match: 3. The CDR3 extends over 14 amino acids. The germline V gene encodes CDR1 MDHEN and CDR2 SYDVKM.